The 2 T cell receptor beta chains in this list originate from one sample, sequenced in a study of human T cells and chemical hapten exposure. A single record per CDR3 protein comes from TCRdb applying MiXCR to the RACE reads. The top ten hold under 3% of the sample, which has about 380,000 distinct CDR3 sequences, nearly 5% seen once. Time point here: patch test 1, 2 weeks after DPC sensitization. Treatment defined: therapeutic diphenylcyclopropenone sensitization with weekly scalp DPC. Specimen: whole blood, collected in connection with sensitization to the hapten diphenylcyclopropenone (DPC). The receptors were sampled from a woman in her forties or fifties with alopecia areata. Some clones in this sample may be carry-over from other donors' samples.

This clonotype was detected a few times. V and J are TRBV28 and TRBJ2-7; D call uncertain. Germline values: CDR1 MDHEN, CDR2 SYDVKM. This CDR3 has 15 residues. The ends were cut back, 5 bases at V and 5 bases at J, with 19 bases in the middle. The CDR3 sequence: CASSPRLTLEDEQYF. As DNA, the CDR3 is TGTGCCAGCAGTCCCCGACTCACCCTCGAGGACGAGCAGTACTTC.

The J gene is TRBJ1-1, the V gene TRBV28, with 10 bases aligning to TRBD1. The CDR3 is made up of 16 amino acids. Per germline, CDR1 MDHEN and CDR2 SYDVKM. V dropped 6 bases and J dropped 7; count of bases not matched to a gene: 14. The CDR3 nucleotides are TGTGCCAGCAGAAGAGCCGGGACAGGGGCTCATAATGAAGCTTTCTTT. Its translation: CASRRAGTGAHNEAFF.